The 10 T cell receptor beta chains presented below share a single source sample, sequenced in a study of control samples from healthy donors and cancer patients. This table comes from immunoSEQ multiplex PCR, and its TCRdb copy is limited to in-frame clones, with some not included. The table records roughly 86,000 clones, roughly nine tenths of them present only once. The sequenced sample consisted of blood. These receptors were obtained from a man in his thirties or forties in good health.

The chain carries TRBV6-1 and TRBJ1-2, with D maybe TRBD1 (5 bases). The germline CDR1 and CDR2 sequences are MNHNS and SASEGT. The CDR3 consists of 15 residues. Trimming pared 1 base from V and 4 bases from J, leaving 13 bases between. For the CDR3, the DNA is TGTGCCAGCAGTGAAGAGTGGCAGGGAATCTATGGCTACACCTTC. It encodes CASSEEWQGIYGYTF.

The J gene is TRBJ2-3, the V gene TRBV30; possibly TRBD1 for D (6 bases). The germline V gene has CDR1 GTSNPN and CDR2 SVGIG (reference sequence). The CDR3 spans 13 residues. Trimming removed 5 bases from V and 5 bases from J, with 14 bases in between. Here the CDR3 reads CAWGVRRGDTQYF. The CDR3 DNA reads as TGTGCCTGGGGAGTGCGCAGGGGAGATACGCAGTATTTT.

This rearrangement joins TRBV4-1 to TRBJ2-1, with a weak D call TRBD2 (6 bases). Germline V gives CDR1 MGHRA, CDR2 YSYEKL. V lost 1 base and J lost 3, with 10 bases in between. The CDR3 covers 15 residues. CDR3 amino acids: CASSQGGVIYNEQFF. The CDR3 DNA is TGCGCCAGCAGCCAAGGGGGGGTTATCTACAATGAGCAGTTCTTC.

A few counts support this clone. The chain recombines TRBV5-4 with TRBJ1-6; no clear D. Trimming pared 0 bases from V and 7 bases from J, leaving 8 bases between. Per germline, CDR1 SGHNT and CDR2 YYREEE (reference sequence). The CDR3 is made up of 14 amino acids. The CDR3 DNA follows: TGTGCCAGCAGCTTGGAAGGGAGGAATTCACCCCTCCACTTT. Amino acids: CASSLEGRNSPLHF.

The J gene is TRBJ2-7, the V gene TRBV15; D is unclear. The CDR3 spans 15 residues. Trimming left V 0 bases short and J 1 base short, with 10 bases between. Germline assignment: CDR1 LNHNV and CDR2 YYDKDF (reference sequence). The CDR3 region is CATSRDRAASYEQYF. The CDR3 coding sequence is TGTGCCACCAGCAGAGATCGAGCAGCGTCCTACGAGCAGTACTTC.

This chain uses TRBV27 with TRBJ2-7, with D unresolved. In germline, CDR1 is MNHEY, CDR2 SMNVEV (reference sequence). With 8 bases removed from V and 1 base from J, the gap between germline ends came to 12 bases. The CDR3 has 13 amino acids. The DNA of the CDR3 is TGTGCCAGCGCCACCCTTCCTTCCTACGAGCAGTACTTC. Its translation is CASATLPSYEQYF.

The chain has TRBV3-1 (or the pseudogene TRBV3-2) and TRBJ2-7; 12 bases map to TRBD2. CDR1 and CDR2 (germline): LGHDT, YNNKEL (reference sequence). This CDR3 is 17 amino acids long. After removal of 0 bases from V and 4 bases from J, the junction contained 7 bases not matched to a gene. This chain's CDR3 is CASSQDRTSGKRYEQYF. CDR3 DNA sequence: TGTGCCAGCAGCCAAGATCGGACTAGCGGGAAAAGGTACGAGCAGTACTTC.

This chain joins TRBV27 and TRBJ2-7; 8 bases align to TRBD1. Germline assignment: CDR1 MNHEY and CDR2 SMNVEV (reference sequence). The CDR3 covers 12 residues. Unmatched junction bases numbered 2, after V lost 8 bases and J lost 2 bases. The CDR3 nucleotides read TGTGCCAGCCGGGGACAGGCCTACGAGCAGTACTTC. The encoded protein is CASRGQAYEQYF.

V and J are TRBV7-9 and TRBJ2-7; the D gene is possibly TRBD1 (6 bases). The CDR3 has 18 amino acids. Germline V gives CDR1 SEHNR, CDR2 FQNEAQ (reference sequence). Deletions cut 5 bases from V and 3 bases from J, with 26 bases between. The CDR3 DNA sequence: TGTGCCAGCAGCCCCGGCACCAGGGGCAACTCCCCTGACTACGAGCAGTACTTC. Encoded protein: CASSPGTRGNSPDYEQYF.

The rearrangement uses TRBV19 and TRBJ2-1, with D unresolved. Germline V gene data show CDR1 as LNHDA and CDR2 as SQIVND (reference sequence). This CDR3 contains 14 residues. With 4 bases removed from V and 2 bases from J, the gap between germline ends came to 9 bases. The DNA of the CDR3 is TGTGCCAGTAGTAGGTCCTCAACCTACAATGAGCAGTTCTTC. Residues: CASSRSSTYNEQFF.